Listed here are 21 T cell receptor beta chains from one sample, sequenced in a study of blood T cells in healthy people across ages. Using a J-beta primer mix together with a sample-barcoded 5' primer, a second PCR was run for roughly 6 to 12 cycles. A single record per CDR3 protein comes from TCRdb applying MiXCR to the 5' RACE reads. Of 700,000 to 950,000 distinct CDR3 sequences in the sample, 58% were seen once. Sample: blood. Source of these receptors: a young man in good health.

With regard to this clonotype: An end of the junction differs from the germline gene, which may be a read error. The chain couples TRBV18 to TRBJ2-1; unclear D gene. The CDR3 extends over 14 amino acids. CDR1 is KGHSH, CDR2 LQKENI, per germline. The CDR3 spells CASSPDLSSNEQFF. CDR3 in DNA: TGTGCCAGCTCACCAGACCTATCCTCCAATGAGCAGTTCTTC.

This clonotype was counted a few times. The genes are TRBV3-1 and TRBJ2-1, with D unclear. Germline V gives CDR1 LGHDT, CDR2 YNNKEL (reference sequence). The CDR3 runs 15 residues. The V end lost 1 base, the J end lost 9 bases, and 16 bases lay between the germline ends. This chain's CDR3 is CASSQANPSVSEQFF. The CDR3 bases are TGTGCCAGCAGCCAAGCCAACCCTAGTGTAAGTGAGCAGTTCTTC.

The chain couples TRBV27 to TRBJ1-2; D is ambiguous. The CDR3 contains 13 residues. V was cut by 2 bases and J by 2 bases, with 6 bases left in between. Germline CDR1 reads MNHEY; CDR2 reads SMNVEV (reference sequence). CDR3 DNA: TGTGCCAGCAGTTTAGATCCGAACTATGGCTACACCTTC. Protein sequence: CASSLDPNYGYTF.

The chain joins TRBV13 to TRBJ2-1; D perhaps matches TRBD2 (5 bases). The ends were cut back, 2 bases at V and 10 bases at J, with 9 bases in the middle. Germline CDR1 PRHDT, CDR2 FYEKMQ (reference sequence). CDR3 size: 12 residues. The CDR3 spells CASSLRWEEQFF. The CDR3 DNA sequence: TGTGCCAGCAGCTTAAGGTGGGAGGAGCAGTTCTTC.

This clonotype was observed at least ten times. At one boundary the junction diverges from the germline segment, which might be a read error. This chain links TRBV20-1 with TRBJ2-5; 12 nucleotides line up with TRBD2. The germline V gene encodes CDR1 DFQATT and CDR2 SNEGSKA (reference sequence). This CDR3 comprises 17 residues. CDR3 residues: CSGRLAGAPYLQETQYF. The CDR3 region has the DNA TGCAGTGGTAGACTAGCGGGGGCTCCTTACCTTCAAGAGACCCAGTACTTC.

This clonotype was detected only a few times. The chain has TRBV12-3 or TRBV12-4 and TRBJ1-2; perhaps TRBD1 as D (6 bases). Deletions cut 5 bases from V and 7 bases from J, with 14 bases between. The CDR3 length is 13 residues. In nucleotides, the CDR3 is TGTGCCAGCAGTCCCATACAGGGCGGTGGCTACACCTTC. It translates to CASSPIQGGGYTF.

The CDR3 sequence is CSASESFEQFF. The CDR3 region has the DNA TGCTCTGCGTCCGAGTCCTTTGAGCAGTTCTTC. This chain links TRBV20-1 with TRBJ2-1; D remains ambiguous. Germline V gene data show CDR1 as DFQATT and CDR2 as SNEGSKA (reference sequence). This CDR3 comprises 11 residues.

There are a few counts of this clonotype. J is TRBJ2-7 and V is TRBV7-2; D uncertain. Germline V CDR1 and CDR2: SGHTA, FQGNSA. V lost 5 bases to trimming and J lost 2 bases, with 16 bases between them. The length of the CDR3 is 15 residues. CDR3: CASSLGPPSAYEQYF. The CDR3 DNA follows: TGTGCCAGCAGCCTCGGCCCCCCGTCGGCCTACGAGCAGTACTTC.

V and J are TRBV11-2 and TRBJ1-1; D is unclear. V dropped 4 bases and J dropped 9 bases, with 9 bases sitting between them. There are 11 residues in the CDR3. Germline CDR1 SGHAT, CDR2 FQNNGV. The CDR3 DNA sequence: TGTGCCAGCAGCTCCGGGTCTCAAGCTTTCTTT. Encoded protein: CASSSGSQAFF.

The chain recombines TRBV21-1 with TRBJ2-3; the table gives TRBD1 as D, unverified against the DNA. TRBV21-1 is marked as a pseudogene. The CDR3 spans 19 residues. CDR3 nucleotides: TGTGCCAGCAGCCTCCCGGTCGTGAGGACAGGGTGGGCGTTGGATACGCAGTATTTT. This gives the protein CASSLPVVRTGWALDTQYF.

The CDR3 nucleotides are TGTGCCAGCAGTCCAGCGGGGTACTACAATGAGCAGTTCTTC. Protein: CASSPAGYYNEQFF. The V and J genes are TRBV6-2 or TRBV6-3 and TRBJ2-1; 7 positions agree with TRBD2. After removal of 5 bases from V and 3 bases from J, the junction contained 4 bases not matched to a gene. This CDR3 has 14 residues. The V gene's germline CDR1 is MNHEY and CDR2 SVGEGT.

CDR3 protein: CASSAGEIYGYTF. The CDR3 DNA reads TGTGCCAGCAGCGCCGGGGAAATCTATGGCTACACCTTC. The rearrangement links TRBV9 to TRBJ1-2; no definite D call. From germline, CDR1 is SGDLS and CDR2 YYNGEE. Trimming stripped 3 bases from V and 4 bases from J, with 10 bases between. The CDR3 consists of 13 residues.

This clonotype was seen a handful of times. The chain is built from TRBV7-2 and TRBJ1-6, with D possibly TRBD1 on 6 matching bases. The CDR3 length is 14 residues. The V end lost 2 bases, the J end lost 9 bases, and 11 bases lay between the germline ends. Germline V gene lookup returns CDR1 SGHTA and CDR2 FQGNSA. The CDR3 spells CASSLRGAGSPLHF. CDR3 DNA: TGTGCCAGCAGCTTACGGGGGGCAGGTTCACCCCTCCACTTT.

Only a few counts were recorded for this clonotype. The genes are TRBV3-1 and TRBJ2-5; a possible D gene is TRBD2 (5 bases). This CDR3 comprises 13 residues. V shed 4 bases and J shed 4 bases, with 10 bases lying between them. CDR1 LGHDT and CDR2 YNNKEL come from the germline V gene (reference sequence). As DNA, the CDR3 is TGTGCCAGCAGCCGATATGGAGGAGAGACCCAGTACTTC. It codes for CASSRYGGETQYF.

The chain combines TRBV6-1 with TRBJ2-7; 9 bases are a match to TRBD1. The CDR3 is made up of 14 amino acids. In germline, CDR1 is MNHNS, CDR2 SASEGT. Losses at the gene ends were 6 bases for V and 2 bases for J; bases not matched to a gene: 5. CDR3 amino acids: CASRTGGVTYEQYF. The CDR3 DNA follows: TGTGCCAGCAGGACAGGGGGAGTTACCTACGAGCAGTACTTC.

At least ten counts were recorded for this clonotype. The rearrangement links TRBV7-2 to TRBJ1-5, with D hard to call. Per the germline V gene, CDR1 is SGHTA and CDR2 is FQGNSA. With 5 bases removed from V and 7 bases from J, the gap between germline ends came to 9 bases. The length of the CDR3 is 12 residues. In DNA, the CDR3 is TGTGCCAGCAGCCCATACCAACAGCCCCAGCATTTT. It translates to CASSPYQQPQHF.

CDR3 loop: CASSNGLAGRTGELFF. CDR3 DNA: TGTGCCAGCAGTAACGGACTAGCAGGTCGCACCGGGGAGCTGTTTTTT. This sequence joins TRBV2 and TRBJ2-2; TRBD2 matches at 8 bases. J gave up 4 bases and V 5 bases, and 9 bases lay outside the gene matches. The germline CDR1 and CDR2 sequences are SNHLY and FYNNEI. The CDR3 has 16 amino acids.

The V call is TRBV7-2, the J call TRBJ2-1; perhaps TRBD2 as D (5 bases). V lost 5 bases to trimming and J lost 0 bases, with 14 bases between them. From germline, CDR1 is SGHTA and CDR2 FQGNSA. This CDR3 is built from 16 residues. The CDR3 DNA reads as TGTGCCAGCAGCATCAACGACCGGGGCTCCTACAATGAGCAGTTCTTC. Translated, it gives CASSINDRGSYNEQFF.

This clonotype occurred a few times. V usage is TRBV28 and J usage is TRBJ2-5; 7 positions match TRBD2. V gave up 7 bases and J gave up 2 bases; unmatched junction bases: 1. This CDR3 has 12 residues. The germline V gene has CDR1 MDHEN and CDR2 SYDVKM. CDR3 in amino acids: CASKAGQETQYF. CDR3 DNA: TGTGCCAGCAAAGCGGGACAAGAGACCCAGTACTTC.

This chain joins TRBV6-5 and TRBJ1-2; 7 nucleotides match TRBD1. Germline V gene data show CDR1 as MNHEY and CDR2 as SVGAGI. After removal of 0 bases from V and 4 bases from J, the junction contained 5 bases not matched to a gene. This CDR3 contains 15 residues. Here the CDR3 reads CASSYSSRGLYGYTF. The CDR3 coding sequence is TGTGCCAGCAGTTACTCGTCAAGGGGGCTCTATGGCTACACCTTC.

This chain uses TRBV20-1 with TRBJ2-1; 7 bases are a match to TRBD1. The V gene's germline CDR1 is DFQATT and CDR2 SNEGSKA (reference sequence). This CDR3 region has 15 residues. V shed 3 bases and J 0 bases; nucleotides not matched to a gene: 5. CDR3 amino acids: CSASPDRVSYNEQFF. The DNA of the CDR3 is TGCAGTGCTAGCCCCGACAGGGTCTCCTACAATGAGCAGTTCTTC.